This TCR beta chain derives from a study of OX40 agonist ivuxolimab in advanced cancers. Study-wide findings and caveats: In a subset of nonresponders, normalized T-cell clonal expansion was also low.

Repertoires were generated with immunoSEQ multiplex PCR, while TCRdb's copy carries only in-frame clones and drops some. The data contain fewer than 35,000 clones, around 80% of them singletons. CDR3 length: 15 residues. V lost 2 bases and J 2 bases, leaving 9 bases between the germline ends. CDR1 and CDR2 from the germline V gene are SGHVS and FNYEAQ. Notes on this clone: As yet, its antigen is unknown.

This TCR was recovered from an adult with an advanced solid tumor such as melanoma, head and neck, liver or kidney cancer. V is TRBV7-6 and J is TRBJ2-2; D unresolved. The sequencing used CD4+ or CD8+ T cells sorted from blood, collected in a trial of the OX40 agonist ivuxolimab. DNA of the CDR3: TGTGCCAGCAGCTTAATGACCGCTAACACCGGGGAGCTGTTTTTT. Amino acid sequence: CASSLMTANTGELFF.